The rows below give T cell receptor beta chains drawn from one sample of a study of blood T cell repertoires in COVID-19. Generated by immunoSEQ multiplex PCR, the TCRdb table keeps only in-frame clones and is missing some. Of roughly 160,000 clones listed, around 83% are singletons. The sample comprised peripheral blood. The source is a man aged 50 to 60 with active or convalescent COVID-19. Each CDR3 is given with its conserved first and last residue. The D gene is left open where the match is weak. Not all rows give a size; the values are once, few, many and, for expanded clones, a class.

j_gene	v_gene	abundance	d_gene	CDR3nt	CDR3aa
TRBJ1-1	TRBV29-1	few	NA	TGCAGCGGCGTGGGCCGGAGGGGCACTGAAGCTTTCTTT	CSGVGRRGTEAFF
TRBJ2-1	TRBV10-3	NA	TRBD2	TGTGCCATCAGCCAGGGACTAGGAGGGGAGCAGTTCTTC	CAISQGLGGEQFF
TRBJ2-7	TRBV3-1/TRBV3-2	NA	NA	TGTGCCAGCAGCCAAGACGCGCGATCAAGCTACGAGCAGTACTTC	CASSQDARSSYEQYF
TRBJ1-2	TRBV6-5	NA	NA	TGTGCCAGCAGTTACTCGCTCCAGAACTATGGCTACACCTTC	CASSYSLQNYGYTF
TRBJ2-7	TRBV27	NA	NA	TGTGCCAGCAGAACACTCAGGGGAAAGTACGAGCAGTACTTC	CASRTLRGKYEQYF
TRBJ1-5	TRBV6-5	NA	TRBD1	TGTGCCAGCAGTTCTCGACAGGGTCGGGAGCCCCAGCATTTT	CASSSRQGREPQHF
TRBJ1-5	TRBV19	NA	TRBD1	TGTGCCAGGGGGGCCTGGGACAGGGGGCCTATTTATAGCAATCAGCCCCAGCATTTT	CARGAWDRGPIYSNQPQHF
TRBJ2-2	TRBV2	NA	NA	TGTGCCAGCTCGGGGGCCGGGGAGCTGTTTTTT	CASSGAGELFF
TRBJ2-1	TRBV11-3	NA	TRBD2	TGTGCCAGCAGCCTCGCGCGCGGGAGAAGCTCCTACAATGAGCAGTTCTTC	CASSLARGRSSYNEQFF
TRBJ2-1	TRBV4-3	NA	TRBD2	TGCGCCAGCAGCCACGCCGGACTAGCGGGATTAATGGGCAATGAGCAGTTCTTC	CASSHAGLAGLMGNEQFF
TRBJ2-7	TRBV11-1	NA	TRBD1	TGTGCCAGCAGCTCCCGGGACAGGGACGAGCAGTACTTC	CASSSRDRDEQYF
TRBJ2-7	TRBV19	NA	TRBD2	TGTGCCAGTAGTATAGATCCTAGCGGGGCCTACGAGCAGTACTTC	CASSIDPSGAYEQYF
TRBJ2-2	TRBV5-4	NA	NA	TGTGCCAGCAGCTTAATCCAGCGGAGGAACACCGGGGAGCTGTTTTTT	CASSLIQRRNTGELFF
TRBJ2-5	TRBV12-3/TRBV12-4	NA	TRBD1	TGTGCCAGCAGCCGGACAGGGGCAGAGACCCAGTACTTC	CASSRTGAETQYF
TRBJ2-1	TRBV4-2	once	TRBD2	TGTGCCAGCAGCCAAGATTTATTAGCGGGGGCCCTAACGACTCGAACGAATGAGCAGTTCTTC	CASSQDLLAGALTTRTNEQFF
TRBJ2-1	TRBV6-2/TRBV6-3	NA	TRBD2	TGTGCCAGCAGTTACTCTCTAGCGGGAGGCTCCTACAATGAGCAGTTCTTC	CASSYSLAGGSYNEQFF
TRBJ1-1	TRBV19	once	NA	TGTGCCAGTAGTATAGGACAGCCGAACACTGAAGCTTTCTTT	CASSIGQPNTEAFF
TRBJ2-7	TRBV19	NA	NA	TGTGCCAGTAGTATACCAGGGTACTCCTACGAGCAGTACTTC	CASSIPGYSYEQYF
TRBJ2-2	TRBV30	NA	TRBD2	TGTGCCCGGGAACTAGCGGGAGGGCGAGGTACCGGGGAGCTGTTTTTT	CARELAGGRGTGELFF
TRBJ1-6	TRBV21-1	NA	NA	TGTGCCAGTTCATGGGACAGGAGTTATAATTCACCCCTCCACTTT	CASSWDRSYNSPLHF
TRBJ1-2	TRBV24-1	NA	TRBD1	TGTGCCACCAGCCCCGGACAGGGTCCCTTCTATGGCTACACCTTC	CATSPGQGPFYGYTF
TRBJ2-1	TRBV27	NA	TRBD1	TGTGCCAGCAGACCGACCCAAGGGTCCAGACAGGGGATCAACAATGAGCAGTTCTTC	CASRPTQGSRQGINNEQFF
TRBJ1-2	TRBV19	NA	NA	TGTGCCAGTAGTAATCCGGGCAGGGAGGGCTATGGCTACACCTTC	CASSNPGREGYGYTF
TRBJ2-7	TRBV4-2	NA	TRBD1	TGTGCCAGCAGCCTCCGAGCCCGGACAGGGTACTACGAGCAGTACTTC	CASSLRARTGYYEQYF
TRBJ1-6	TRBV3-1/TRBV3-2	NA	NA	TGTGCCAGCAGCAAGAAAGCTGACAGCAAGTATAATTCACCCCTCCACTTT	CASSKKADSKYNSPLHF
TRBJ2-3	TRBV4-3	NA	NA	TGCGCCAGCAGCCAAGATTTACTGAGCACAGATACGCAGTATTTT	CASSQDLLSTDTQYF
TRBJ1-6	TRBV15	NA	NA	TGTGCCACCAGCAGAAGCCTCGACACAGGGAATTCACCCCTCCACTTT	CATSRSLDTGNSPLHF
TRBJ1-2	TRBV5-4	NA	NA	TGTGCCAGCAGGCCCCCTGTAGATAACTATGGCTACACCTTC	CASRPPVDNYGYTF
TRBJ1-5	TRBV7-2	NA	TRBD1	TGTGCCAGCAGCTTAGCGCCCTTCGGACAGGGCAGTCAGCCCCAGCATTTT	CASSLAPFGQGSQPQHF
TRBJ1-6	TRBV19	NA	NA	TGTGCCAGTAGTATAGGCGTGGATTCACCCCTCCACTTT	CASSIGVDSPLHF
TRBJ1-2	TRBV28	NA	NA	TGTGCCAGCAGTTTTCCAGCCCCGGGGATAGCTAACTATGGCTACACCTTC	CASSFPAPGIANYGYTF
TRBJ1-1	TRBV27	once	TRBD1	TGTGCCAGCAGCATACTGTACGACAGGGCGAACACTGAAGCTTTCTTT	CASSILYDRANTEAFF
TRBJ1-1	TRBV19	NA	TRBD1	TGTGCCAGTAGTTCCACGACAGGGGTCACTGAAGCTTTCTTT	CASSSTTGVTEAFF
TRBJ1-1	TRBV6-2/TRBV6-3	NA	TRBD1	TGTGCCAGCAGTTACCCTCGGGACAGGGGTGGAACTGAAGCTTTCTTT	CASSYPRDRGGTEAFF
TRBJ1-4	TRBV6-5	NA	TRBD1	TGTGCCAGCAGTACGGACAGGGGAAAGGAAAAACTGTTTTTT	CASSTDRGKEKLFF